This paragraph reports one TCR beta chain. What it binds is not known. This entry belongs to a study of cytomegalovirus exposure and HLA in healthy donors. Per germline, CDR1 SEHNR and CDR2 FQNEAQ (reference sequence). The CDR3 loop spans 16 amino acids. Unmatched junction bases numbered 8, after V lost 3 bases and J lost 0 bases. Findings and limits, study-wide: Available immune exposure information was restricted to CMV serostatus only. Most subjects' HLA-A and HLA-B alleles were reportedly predicted from TCR beta sequences.

This PCR relied on a set of 60 Vbeta primers and 13 Jbeta primers. Measured with immunoSEQ multiplex PCR; TCRdb has only the in-frame clones, and not every one. This table holds about 31,000 clones, around two thirds found once. The rearrangement uses TRBV7-9 and TRBJ2-7; 7 bases match TRBD2. The source is a man over 45 in good health and CMV-seropositive. Sequences were obtained from PBMCs. The chain's CDR3 is CASSFLTKRGSYEQYF. The CDR3 DNA reads as TGTGCCAGCAGCTTCCTGACTAAGCGGGGCTCCTACGAGCAGTACTTC.